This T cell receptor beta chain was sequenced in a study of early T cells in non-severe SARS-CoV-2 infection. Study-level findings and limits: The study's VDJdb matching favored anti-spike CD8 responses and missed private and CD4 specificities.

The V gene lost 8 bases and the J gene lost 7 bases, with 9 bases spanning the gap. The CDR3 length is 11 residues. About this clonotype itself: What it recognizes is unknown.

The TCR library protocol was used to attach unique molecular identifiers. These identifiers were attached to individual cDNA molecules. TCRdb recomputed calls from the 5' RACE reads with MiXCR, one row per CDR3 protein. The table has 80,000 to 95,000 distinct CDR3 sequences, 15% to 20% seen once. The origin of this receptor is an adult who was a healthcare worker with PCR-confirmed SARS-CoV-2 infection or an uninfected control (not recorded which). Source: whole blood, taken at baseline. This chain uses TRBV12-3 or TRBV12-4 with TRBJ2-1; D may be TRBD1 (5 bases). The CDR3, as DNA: TGTGCCAGCGAAGGGGCAAATGAGCAGTTCTTC. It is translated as CASEGANEQFF.